This TCR beta chain was recorded in a study of blood T cell repertoires in COVID-19. Study details: From the United States, Italy and Spain came samples of acute and convalescent COVID-19. T cells, B-cell-depleted T cells, or PBMCs supplied cDNA or gDNA.

Germline V gene data show CDR1 as MNHEY and CDR2 as SVGAGI. The V end lost 6 bases, the J end lost 0 bases, and 14 bases lay between the germline ends. This CDR3 contains 15 residues. Methods used by the authors: The assay estimated nucleated cells by amplifying reference gene primers. TCRdb's table, derived via immunoSEQ multiplex PCR, lists solely in-frame clones and lacks some. V and J calls and clone size are copied from that table; D and trimming were computed from the DNA. The sample holds about 260,000 clones; less than 85% are singletons and the top ten take 4.6%. The chain joins TRBV6-5 to TRBJ1-1, with D perhaps TRBD1 (6 bases). Material: peripheral blood. The TCR sequence derives from a man in his 60s who had recovered from COVID-19. As DNA, the CDR3 is TGTGCCAGCAGGTTCGGGTGGGGGCTGAACACTGAAGCTTTCTTT. Protein product: CASRFGWGLNTEAFF.